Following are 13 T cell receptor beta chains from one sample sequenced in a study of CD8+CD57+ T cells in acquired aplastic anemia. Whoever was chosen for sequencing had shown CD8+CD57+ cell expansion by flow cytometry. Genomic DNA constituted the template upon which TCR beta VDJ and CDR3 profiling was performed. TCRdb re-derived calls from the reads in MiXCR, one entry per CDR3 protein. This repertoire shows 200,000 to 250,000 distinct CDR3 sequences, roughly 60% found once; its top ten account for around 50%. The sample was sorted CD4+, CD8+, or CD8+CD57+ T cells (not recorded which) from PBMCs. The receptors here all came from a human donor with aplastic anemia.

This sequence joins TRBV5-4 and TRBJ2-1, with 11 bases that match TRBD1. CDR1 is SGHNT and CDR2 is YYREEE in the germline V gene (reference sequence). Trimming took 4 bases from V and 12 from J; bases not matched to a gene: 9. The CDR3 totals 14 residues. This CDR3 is CASSKTGTGGMQFF. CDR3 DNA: TGTGCCAGCAGCAAAACCGGGACAGGGGGGATGCAGTTCTTC.

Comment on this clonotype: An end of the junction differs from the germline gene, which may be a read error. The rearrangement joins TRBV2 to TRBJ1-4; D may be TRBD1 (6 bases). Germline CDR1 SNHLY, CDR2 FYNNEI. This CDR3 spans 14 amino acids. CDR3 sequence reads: CASNDWGGREKLLF. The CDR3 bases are TGTGCCAGCAACGATTGGGGGGGCCGGGAAAAACTGCTTTTT.

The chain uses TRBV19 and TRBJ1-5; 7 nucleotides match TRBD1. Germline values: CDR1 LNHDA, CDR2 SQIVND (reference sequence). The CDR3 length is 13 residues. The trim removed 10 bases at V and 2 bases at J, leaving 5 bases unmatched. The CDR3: CAIAQGRNQPQHF. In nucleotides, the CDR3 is TGTGCCATAGCACAGGGGCGCAATCAGCCCCAGCATTTT.

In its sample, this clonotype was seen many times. This CDR3 reads CASSIGKSYEQYF. The CDR3 nucleotides read TGTGCCAGTAGTATAGGCAAGTCCTACGAGCAGTACTTC. The J gene is TRBJ2-7, the V gene TRBV19; D not resolved. With 1 base removed from V and 1 base from J, the gap between germline ends came to 5 bases. The germline V gene encodes CDR1 LNHDA and CDR2 SQIVND (reference sequence). The CDR3 runs 13 residues.

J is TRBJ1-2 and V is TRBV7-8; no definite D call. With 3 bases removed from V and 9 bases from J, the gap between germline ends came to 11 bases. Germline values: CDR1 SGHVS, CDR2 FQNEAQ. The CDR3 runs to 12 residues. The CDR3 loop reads CASSLITFSYTF. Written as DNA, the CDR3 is TGTGCCAGCAGCTTGATAACATTTAGCTACACCTTC.

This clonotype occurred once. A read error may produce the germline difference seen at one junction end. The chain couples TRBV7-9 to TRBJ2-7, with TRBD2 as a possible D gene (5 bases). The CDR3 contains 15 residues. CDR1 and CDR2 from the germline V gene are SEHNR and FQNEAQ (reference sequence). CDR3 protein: CASSLGDQRSYKQYF. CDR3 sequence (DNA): TGTGCCAGCAGCTTAGGCGATCAGCGGTCCTACAAGCAGTACTTC.

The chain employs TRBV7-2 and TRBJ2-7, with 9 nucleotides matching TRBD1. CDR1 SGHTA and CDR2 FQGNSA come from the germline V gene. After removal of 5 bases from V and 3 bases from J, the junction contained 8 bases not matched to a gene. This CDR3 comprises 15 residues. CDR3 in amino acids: CASSTGGTGRYEQYF. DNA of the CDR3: TGTGCCAGCAGCACTGGCGGGACAGGGCGCTACGAGCAGTACTTC.

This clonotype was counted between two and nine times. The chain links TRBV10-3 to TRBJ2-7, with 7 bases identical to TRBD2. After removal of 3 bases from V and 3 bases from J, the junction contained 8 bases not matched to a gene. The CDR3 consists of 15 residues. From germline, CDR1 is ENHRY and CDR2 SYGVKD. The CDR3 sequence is CAISDLYQRGYEQYF. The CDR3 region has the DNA TGTGCCATCAGTGATTTGTACCAGCGGGGCTACGAGCAGTACTTC.

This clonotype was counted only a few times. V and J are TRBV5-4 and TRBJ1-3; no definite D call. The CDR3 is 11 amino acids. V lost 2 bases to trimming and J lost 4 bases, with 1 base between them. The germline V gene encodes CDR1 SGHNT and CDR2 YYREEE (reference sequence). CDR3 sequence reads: CASSFGNTIYF. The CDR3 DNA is TGTGCCAGCAGCTTCGGAAACACCATATATTTT.

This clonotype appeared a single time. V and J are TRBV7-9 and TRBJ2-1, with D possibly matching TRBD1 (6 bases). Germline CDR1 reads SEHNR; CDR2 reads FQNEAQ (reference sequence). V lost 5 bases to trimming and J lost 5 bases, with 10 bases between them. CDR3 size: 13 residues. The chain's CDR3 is CASSPRTDNEQFF. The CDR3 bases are TGTGCCAGCAGCCCCCGGACAGACAATGAGCAGTTCTTC.

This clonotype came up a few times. This CDR3 is CSARGRTANTGELFF. Written as DNA, the CDR3 is TGCAGTGCTAGAGGGAGGACAGCGAACACCGGGGAGCTGTTTTTT. V gene TRBV20-1 combines with J gene TRBJ2-2, with D maybe TRBD1 (6 bases). Germline CDR1 DFQATT, CDR2 SNEGSKA (reference sequence). The CDR3 length is 15 residues. V was shortened by 1 base and J by 0 bases, with 9 bases between the two germline ends.

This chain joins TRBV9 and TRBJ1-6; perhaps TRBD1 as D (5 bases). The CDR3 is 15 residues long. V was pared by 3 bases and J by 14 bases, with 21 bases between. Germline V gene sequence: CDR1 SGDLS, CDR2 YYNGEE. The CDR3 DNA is TGTGCCAGCAGCGCAGACAGTGTCGGCGTGTTGTCCCTCCACTTT. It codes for CASSADSVGVLSLHF.

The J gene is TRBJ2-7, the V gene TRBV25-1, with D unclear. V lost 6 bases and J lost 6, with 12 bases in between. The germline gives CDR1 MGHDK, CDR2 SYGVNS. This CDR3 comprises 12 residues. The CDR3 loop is CASSLPKGEQYF. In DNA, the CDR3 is TGTGCCAGCAGCTTACCCAAGGGCGAGCAGTACTTC.